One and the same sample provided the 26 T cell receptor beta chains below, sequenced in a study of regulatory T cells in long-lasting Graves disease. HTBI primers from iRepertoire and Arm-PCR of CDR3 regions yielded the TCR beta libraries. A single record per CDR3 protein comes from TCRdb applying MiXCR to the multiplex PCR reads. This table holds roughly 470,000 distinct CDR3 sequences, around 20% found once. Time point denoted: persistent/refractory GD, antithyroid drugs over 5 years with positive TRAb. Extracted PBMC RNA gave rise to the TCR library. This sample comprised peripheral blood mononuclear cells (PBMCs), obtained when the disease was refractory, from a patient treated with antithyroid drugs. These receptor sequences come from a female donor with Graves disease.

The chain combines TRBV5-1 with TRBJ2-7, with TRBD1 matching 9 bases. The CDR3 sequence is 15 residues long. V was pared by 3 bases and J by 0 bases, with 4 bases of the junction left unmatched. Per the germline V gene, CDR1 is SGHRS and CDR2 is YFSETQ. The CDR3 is CASSSGQGYSYEQYF. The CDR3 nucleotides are TGCGCCAGCAGCTCGGGACAGGGCTACTCCTACGAGCAGTACTTC.

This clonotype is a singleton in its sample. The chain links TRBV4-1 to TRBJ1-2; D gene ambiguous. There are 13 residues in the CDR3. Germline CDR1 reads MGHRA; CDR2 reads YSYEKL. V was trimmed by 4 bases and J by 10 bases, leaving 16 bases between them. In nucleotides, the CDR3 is TGCGCCAGCAGCCCGGACCCTAATCGGGTCTACACCTTC. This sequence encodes CASSPDPNRVYTF.

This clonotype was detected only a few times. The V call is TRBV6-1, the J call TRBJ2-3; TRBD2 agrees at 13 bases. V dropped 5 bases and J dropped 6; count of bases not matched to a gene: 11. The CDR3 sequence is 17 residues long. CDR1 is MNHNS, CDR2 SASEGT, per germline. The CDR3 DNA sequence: TGTGCCAGCAGTAAAACCGGGACTAGCGGGATTATGGATACGCAGTATTTT. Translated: CASSKTGTSGIMDTQYF.

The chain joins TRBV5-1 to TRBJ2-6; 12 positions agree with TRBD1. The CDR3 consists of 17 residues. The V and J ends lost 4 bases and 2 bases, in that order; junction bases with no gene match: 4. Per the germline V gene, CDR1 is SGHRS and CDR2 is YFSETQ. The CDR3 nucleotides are TGCGCCAGCAGCCCCGGGACAGGGGGCGCTGGGGCCAACGTCCTGACTTTC. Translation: CASSPGTGGAGANVLTF.

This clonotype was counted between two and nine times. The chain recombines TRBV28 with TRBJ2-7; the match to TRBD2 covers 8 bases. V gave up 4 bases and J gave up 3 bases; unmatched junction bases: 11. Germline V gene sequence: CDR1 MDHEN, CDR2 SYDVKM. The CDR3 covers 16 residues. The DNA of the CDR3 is TGTGCCAGCAGTTACCTCCCCGGGAGGGGTTACTACGAGCAGTACTTC. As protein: CASSYLPGRGYYEQYF.

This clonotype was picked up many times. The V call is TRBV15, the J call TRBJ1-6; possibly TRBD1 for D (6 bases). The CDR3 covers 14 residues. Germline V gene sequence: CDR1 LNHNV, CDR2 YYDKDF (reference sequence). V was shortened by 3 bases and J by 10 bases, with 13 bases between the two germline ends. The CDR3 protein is CATSSDGGGSPLHF. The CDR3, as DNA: TGTGCCACCAGCAGCGACGGCGGGGGCTCACCCCTCCACTTT.

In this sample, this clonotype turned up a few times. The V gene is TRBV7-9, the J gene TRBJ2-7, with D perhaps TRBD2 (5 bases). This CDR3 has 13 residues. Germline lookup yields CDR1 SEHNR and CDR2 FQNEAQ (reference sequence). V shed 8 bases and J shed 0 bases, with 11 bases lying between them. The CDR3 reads CASCWESSYEQYF. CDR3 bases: TGTGCCAGCTGTTGGGAGTCCTCCTACGAGCAGTACTTC.

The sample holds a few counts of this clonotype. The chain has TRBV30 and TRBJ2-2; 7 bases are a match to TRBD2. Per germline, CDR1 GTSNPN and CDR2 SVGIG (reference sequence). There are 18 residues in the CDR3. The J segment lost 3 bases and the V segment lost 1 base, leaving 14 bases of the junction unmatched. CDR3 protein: CAWSDQGAGLDYTGELFF. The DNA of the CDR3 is TGTGCCTGGAGTGACCAAGGAGCGGGATTAGATTACACCGGGGAGCTGTTTTTT.

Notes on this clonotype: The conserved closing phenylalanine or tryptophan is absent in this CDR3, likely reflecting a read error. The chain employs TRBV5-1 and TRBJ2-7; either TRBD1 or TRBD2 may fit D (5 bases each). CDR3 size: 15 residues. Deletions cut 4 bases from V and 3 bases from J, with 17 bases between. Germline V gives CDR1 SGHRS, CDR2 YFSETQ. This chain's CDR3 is CASSGPGPTSYEQYL. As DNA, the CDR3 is TGCGCCAGCAGCGGTCCGGGACCGACGAGCTACGAGCAGTACCTC.

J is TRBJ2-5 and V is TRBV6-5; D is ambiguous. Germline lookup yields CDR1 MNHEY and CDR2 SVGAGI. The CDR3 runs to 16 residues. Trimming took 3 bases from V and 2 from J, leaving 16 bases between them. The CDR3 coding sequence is TGTGCCAGCAGTTATACGCTTGGGTCCGGACAAGAGACCCAGTACTTC. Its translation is CASSYTLGSGQETQYF.

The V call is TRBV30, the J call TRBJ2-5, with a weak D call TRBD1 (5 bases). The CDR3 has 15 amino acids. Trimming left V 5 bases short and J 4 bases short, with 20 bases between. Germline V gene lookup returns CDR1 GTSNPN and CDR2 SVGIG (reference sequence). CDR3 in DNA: TGTGCCTGGCGGCACCGCAGGGTTTTAGGAGAGACCCAGTACTTC. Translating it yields CAWRHRRVLGETQYF.

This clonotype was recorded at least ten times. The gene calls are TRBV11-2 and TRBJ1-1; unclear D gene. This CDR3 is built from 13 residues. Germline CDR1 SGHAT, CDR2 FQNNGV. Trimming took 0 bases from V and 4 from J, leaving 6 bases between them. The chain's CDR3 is CASSLDLRTEAFF. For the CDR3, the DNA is TGTGCCAGCAGCTTAGATCTCCGCACTGAAGCTTTCTTT.

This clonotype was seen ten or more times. The CDR3, as DNA: TGTGCCAGCAAAGTGGATAGGGAAGGCTCACCCCTCCACTTT. Its protein is CASKVDREGSPLHF. This sequence joins TRBV28 and TRBJ1-6; D call uncertain. The CDR3 extends over 14 amino acids. CDR1 and CDR2 (germline): MDHEN, SYDVKM. Trimming took 7 bases from V and 10 from J, leaving 17 bases between them.

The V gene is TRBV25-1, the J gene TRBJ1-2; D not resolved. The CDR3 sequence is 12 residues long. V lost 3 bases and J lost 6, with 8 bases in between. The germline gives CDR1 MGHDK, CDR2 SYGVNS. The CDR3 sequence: CASSESVDGYTF. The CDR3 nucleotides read TGTGCCAGCAGTGAGTCCGTTGATGGCTACACCTTC.

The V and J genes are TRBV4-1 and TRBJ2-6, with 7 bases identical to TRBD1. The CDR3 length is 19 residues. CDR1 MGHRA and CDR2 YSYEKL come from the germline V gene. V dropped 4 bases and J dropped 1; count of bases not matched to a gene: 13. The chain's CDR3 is CASSLLPGQWTSGANVLTF. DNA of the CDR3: TGCGCCAGCAGCCTACTACCGGGACAGTGGACTTCTGGGGCCAACGTCCTGACTTTC.

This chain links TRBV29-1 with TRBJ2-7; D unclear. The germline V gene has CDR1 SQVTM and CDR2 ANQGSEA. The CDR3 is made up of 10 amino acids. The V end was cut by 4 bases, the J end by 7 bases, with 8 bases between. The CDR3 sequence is CSVASGEQYF. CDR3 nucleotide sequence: TGCAGCGTTGCGAGTGGGGAGCAGTACTTC.

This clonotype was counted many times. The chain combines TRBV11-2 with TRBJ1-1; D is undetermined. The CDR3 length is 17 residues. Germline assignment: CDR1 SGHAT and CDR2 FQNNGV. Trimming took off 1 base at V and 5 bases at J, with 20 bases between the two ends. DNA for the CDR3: TGTGCCAGCAGCTTAGCGTTCGCGGGCGACGTTAGGACTGAAGCTTTCTTT. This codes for CASSLAFAGDVRTEAFF.

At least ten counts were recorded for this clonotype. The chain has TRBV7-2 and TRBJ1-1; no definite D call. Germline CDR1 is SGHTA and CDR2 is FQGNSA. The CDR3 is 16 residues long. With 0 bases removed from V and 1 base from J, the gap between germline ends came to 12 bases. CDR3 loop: CASSLAAVWENTEAFF. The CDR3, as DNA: TGTGCCAGCAGCTTAGCGGCGGTATGGGAGAACACTGAAGCTTTCTTT. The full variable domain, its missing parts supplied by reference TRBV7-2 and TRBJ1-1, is GAGVSQSPSNKVTEKGKDVELRCDPISGHTALYWYRQSLGQGLEFLIYFQGNSAPDKSGLPSDRFSAERTGGSVSTLTIQRTQQEDSAVYLCASSLAAVWENTEAFFGQGTRLTVV.

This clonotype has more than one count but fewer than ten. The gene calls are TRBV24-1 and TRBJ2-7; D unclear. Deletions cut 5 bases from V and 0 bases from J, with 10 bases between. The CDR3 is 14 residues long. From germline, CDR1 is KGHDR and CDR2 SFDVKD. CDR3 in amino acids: CATSGFPNSYEQYF. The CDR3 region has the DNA TGTGCCACCAGTGGTTTCCCGAACTCCTACGAGCAGTACTTC.

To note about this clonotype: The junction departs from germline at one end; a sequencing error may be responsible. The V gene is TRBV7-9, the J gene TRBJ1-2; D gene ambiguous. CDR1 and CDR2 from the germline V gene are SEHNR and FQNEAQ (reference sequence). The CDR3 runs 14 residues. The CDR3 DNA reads TGTGCCAGCAGCTTAGTATGGTCCGGAGTTCCTCCTATCTTC. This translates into CASSLVWSGVPPIF.

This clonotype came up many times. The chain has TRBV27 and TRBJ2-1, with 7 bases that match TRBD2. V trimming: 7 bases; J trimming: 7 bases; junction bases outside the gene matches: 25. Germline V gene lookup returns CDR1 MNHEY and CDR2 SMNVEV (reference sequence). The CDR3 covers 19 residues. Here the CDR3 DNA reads TGTGCCAGCACCTATCGCAGAGAGGCTAGCGGTCCCTCAGGGAATGAGCAGTTCTTC. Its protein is CASTYRREASGPSGNEQFF.

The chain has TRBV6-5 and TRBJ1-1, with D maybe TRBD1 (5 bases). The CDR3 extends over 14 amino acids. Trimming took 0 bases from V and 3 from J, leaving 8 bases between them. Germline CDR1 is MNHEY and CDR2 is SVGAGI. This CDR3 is CASSYSGQYTEAFF. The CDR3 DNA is TGTGCCAGCAGTTACTCGGGGCAGTACACTGAAGCTTTCTTT.

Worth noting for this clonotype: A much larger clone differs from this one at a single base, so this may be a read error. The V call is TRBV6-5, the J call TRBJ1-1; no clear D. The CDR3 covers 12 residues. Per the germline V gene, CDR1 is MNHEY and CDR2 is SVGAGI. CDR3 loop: CASNYSTRSAFF. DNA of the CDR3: TGTGCCAGCAATTACTCTACTCGGAGCGCTTTCTTT.

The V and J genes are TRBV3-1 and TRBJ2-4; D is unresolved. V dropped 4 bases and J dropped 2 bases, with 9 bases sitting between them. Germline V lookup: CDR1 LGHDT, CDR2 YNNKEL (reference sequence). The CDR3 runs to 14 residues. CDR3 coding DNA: TGTGCCAGCAGCCTGGGCTCTACCAAAAACATTCAGTACTTC. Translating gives CASSLGSTKNIQYF.

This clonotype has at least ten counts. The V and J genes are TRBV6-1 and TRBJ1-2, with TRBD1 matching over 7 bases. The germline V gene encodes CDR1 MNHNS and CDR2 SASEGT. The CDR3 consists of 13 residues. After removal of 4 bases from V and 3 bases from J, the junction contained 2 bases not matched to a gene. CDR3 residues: CASSVGGYYGYTF. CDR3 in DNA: TGTGCCAGCAGTGTAGGGGGCTACTATGGCTACACCTTC.

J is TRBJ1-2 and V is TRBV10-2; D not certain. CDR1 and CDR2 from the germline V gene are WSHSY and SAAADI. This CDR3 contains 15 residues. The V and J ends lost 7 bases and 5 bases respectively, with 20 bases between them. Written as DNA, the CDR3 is TGCGCCAGCAAGACTGGACGGGTTTCGGAATATGGCTACACCTTC. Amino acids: CASKTGRVSEYGYTF.